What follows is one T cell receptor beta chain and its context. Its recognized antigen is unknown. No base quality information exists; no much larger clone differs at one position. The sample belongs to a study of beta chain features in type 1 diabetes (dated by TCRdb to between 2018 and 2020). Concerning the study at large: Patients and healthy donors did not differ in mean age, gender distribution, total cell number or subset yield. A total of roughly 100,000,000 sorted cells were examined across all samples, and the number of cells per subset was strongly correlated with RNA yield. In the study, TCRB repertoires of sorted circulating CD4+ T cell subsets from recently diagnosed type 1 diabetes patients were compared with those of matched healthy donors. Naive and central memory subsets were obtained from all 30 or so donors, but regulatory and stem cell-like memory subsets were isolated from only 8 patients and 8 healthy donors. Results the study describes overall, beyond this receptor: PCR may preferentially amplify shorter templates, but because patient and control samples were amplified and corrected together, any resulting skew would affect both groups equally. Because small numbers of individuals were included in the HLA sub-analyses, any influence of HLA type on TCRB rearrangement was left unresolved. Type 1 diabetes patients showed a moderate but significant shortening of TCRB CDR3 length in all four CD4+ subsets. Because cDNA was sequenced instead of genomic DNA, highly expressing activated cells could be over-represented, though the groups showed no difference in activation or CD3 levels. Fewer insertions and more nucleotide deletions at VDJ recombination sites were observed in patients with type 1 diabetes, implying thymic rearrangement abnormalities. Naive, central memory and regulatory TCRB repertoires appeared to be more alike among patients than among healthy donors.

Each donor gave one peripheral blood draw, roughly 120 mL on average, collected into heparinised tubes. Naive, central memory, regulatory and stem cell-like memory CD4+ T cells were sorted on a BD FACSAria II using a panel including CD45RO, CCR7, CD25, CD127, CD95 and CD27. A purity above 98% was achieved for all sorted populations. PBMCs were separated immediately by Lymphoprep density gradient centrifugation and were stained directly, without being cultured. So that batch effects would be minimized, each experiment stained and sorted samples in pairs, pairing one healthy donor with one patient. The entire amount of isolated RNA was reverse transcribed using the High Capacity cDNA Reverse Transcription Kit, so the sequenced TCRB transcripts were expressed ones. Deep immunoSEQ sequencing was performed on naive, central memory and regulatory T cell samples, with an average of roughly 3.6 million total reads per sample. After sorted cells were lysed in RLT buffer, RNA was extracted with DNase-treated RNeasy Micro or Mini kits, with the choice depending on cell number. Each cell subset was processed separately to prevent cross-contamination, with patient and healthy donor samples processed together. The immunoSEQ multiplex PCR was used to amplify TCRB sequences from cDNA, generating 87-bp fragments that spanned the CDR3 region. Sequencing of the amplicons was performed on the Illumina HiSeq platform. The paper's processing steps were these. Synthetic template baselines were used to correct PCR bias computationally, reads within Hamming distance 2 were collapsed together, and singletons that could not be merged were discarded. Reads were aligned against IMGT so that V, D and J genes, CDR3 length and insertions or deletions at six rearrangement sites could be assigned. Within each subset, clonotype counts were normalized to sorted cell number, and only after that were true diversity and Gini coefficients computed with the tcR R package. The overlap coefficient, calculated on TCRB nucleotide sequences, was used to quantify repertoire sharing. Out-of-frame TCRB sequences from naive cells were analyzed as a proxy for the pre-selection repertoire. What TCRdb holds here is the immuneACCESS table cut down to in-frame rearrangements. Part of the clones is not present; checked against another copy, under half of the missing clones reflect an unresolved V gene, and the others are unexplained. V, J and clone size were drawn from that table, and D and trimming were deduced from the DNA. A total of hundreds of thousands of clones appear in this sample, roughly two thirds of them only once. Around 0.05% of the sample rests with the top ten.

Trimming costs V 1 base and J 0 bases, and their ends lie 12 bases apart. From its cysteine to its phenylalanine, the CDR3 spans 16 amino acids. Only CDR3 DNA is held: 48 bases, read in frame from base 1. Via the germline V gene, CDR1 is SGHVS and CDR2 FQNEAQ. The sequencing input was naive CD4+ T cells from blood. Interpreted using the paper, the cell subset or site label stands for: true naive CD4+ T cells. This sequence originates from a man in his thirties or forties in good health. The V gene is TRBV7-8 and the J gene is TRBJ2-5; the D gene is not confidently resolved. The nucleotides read TGTGCCAGCAGCTTAGAGTTGTCACCGTACCAAGAGACCCAGTACTTC. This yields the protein CASSLELSPYQETQYF. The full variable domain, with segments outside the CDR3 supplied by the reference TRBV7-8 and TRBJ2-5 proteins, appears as GAGVSQSPRYKVAKRGQDVALRCDPISGHVSLFWYQQALGQGPEFLTYFQNEAQLDKSGLPSDRFFAERPEGSVSTLKIQRTQQEDSAVYLCASSLELSPYQETQYFGPGTRLLVL.